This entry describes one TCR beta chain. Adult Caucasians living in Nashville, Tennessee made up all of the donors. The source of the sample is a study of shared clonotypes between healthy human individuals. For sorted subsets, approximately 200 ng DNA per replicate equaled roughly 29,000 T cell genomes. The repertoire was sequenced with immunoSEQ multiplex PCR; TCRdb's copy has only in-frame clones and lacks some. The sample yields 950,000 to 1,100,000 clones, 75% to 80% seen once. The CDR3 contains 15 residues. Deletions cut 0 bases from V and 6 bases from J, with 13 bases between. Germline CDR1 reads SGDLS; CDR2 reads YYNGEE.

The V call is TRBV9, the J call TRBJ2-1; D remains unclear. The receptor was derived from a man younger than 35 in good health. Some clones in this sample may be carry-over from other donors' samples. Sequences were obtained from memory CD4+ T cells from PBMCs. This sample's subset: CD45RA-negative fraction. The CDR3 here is CASSVAIGVFNEQFF. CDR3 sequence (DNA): TGTGCCAGCAGCGTAGCTATCGGAGTTTTCAATGAGCAGTTCTTC.